This T cell receptor (beta chain) originates from a study of cytomegalovirus exposure and HLA in healthy donors. This clone has only a few counts. This CDR3 has 16 residues. V was clipped by 3 bases and J by 1 base; unmatched bases: 3. CDR1 and CDR2 from the germline V gene are LGHNA and YNFKEQ. Profiling relied on immunoSEQ multiplex PCR, and the TCRdb table lists in-frame clones only, not all of them. This sample carries 85,000 to 120,000 clones, about 88% of them seen once, and the ten largest clones take 1.5% to 2%. The J gene is TRBJ2-2, the V gene TRBV4-2; 9 nucleotides match TRBD1. The TCR comes from a woman aged 18-29 years in good health and CMV-seropositive. Source material: PBMCs. CDR3 loop: CASSHSGQGNTGELFF. CDR3 in DNA: TGTGCCAGCAGCCATTCGGGACAGGGGAACACCGGGGAGCTGTTTTTT.